A single T cell receptor (beta chain) is shown here with its context. Its antigen is currently unknown. This sample was included in a study of T cells after yellow fever vaccination. Study-wide results and limits: The CD4 compartment and the CD8 compartment contained a small share of clonotypes in common. The secondary response peaked faster, at day 5 versus 15, but was weaker.

Template switching with 5'RACE generated the TCR cDNA and added a universal primer site and UMIs. Using its own MiXCR run on the 5' RACE reads, TCRdb lists one record per CDR3 protein. The table has hundreds of thousands of distinct CDR3 sequences, 20% to 25% seen once. V lost 7 bases and J lost 7, with 14 bases in between. Germline CDR1 reads LNHDA; CDR2 reads SQIVND (reference sequence). This CDR3 spans 13 amino acids. This sequence was found in a man younger than 35 who received the YFV17D yellow fever vaccine. The V and J genes are TRBV19 and TRBJ1-5; the D gene is possibly TRBD1 (5 bases). Sequencing was performed on PBMCs, taken less than 25 days after the first yellow fever vaccination. The CDR3 reads CASMAQGGQPQHF. The DNA for the CDR3 is TGTGCCAGTATGGCCCAGGGTGGGCAGCCCCAGCATTTT.